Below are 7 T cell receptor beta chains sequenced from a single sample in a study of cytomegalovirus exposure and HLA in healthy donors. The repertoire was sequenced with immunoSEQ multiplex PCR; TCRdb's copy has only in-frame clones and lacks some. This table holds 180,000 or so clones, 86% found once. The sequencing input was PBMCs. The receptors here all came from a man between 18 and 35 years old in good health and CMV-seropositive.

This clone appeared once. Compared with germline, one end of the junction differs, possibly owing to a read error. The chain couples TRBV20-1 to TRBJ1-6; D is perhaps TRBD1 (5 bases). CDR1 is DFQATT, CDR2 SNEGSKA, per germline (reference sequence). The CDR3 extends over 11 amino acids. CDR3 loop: CSASIATTVSF. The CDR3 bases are TGCAGTGCTTCAATCGCGACGACAGTCTCTTTT.

For the CDR3, the DNA is TGTGCCAGCAGCTGGGGGGGAGGAAGCGGTTCCTACAATGAGCAGTTCTTC. Protein: CASSWGGGSGSYNEQFF. This chain uses TRBV7-8 with TRBJ2-1, with 7 bases matching TRBD2. CDR3 length equals 17 residues. V was clipped by 4 bases and J by 1 base; unmatched bases: 10. The germline V gene encodes CDR1 SGHVS and CDR2 FQNEAQ. The full variable domain, with the rest looked up from reference TRBV7-8 and TRBJ2-1, is GAGVSQSPRYKVAKRGQDVALRCDPISGHVSLFWYQQALGQGPEFLTYFQNEAQLDKSGLPSDRFFAERPEGSVSTLKIQRTQQEDSAVYLCASSWGGGSGSYNEQFFGPGTRLTVL.

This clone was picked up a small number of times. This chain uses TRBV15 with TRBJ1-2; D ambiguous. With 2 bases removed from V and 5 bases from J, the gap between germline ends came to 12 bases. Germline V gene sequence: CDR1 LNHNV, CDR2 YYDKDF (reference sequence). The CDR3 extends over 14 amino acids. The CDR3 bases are TGTGCCACCAGCAGAACGACAACGACATATGGCTACACCTTC. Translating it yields CATSRTTTTYGYTF.

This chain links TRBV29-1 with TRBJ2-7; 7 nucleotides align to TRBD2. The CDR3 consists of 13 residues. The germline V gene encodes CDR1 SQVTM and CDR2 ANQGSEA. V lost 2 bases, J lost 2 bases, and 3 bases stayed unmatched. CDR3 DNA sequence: TGCAGCGTTGAATGGGGGGGTACCTACGAGCAGTACTTC. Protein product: CSVEWGGTYEQYF.

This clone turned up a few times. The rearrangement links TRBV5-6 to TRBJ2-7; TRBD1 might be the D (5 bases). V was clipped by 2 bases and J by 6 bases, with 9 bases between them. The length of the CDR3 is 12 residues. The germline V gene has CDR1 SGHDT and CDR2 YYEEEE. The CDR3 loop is CASSFGRAEQYF. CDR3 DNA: TGTGCCAGCAGCTTTGGCAGGGCCGAGCAGTACTTC.

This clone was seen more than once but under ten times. In DNA form, the CDR3 reads TGCAGCGTTGCGGTACGAACCGAAGCTTTCTTT. It yields the protein CSVAVRTEAFF. The rearrangement uses TRBV29-1 and TRBJ1-1; D remains ambiguous. V gave up 4 bases and J gave up 8 bases, with 11 bases separating them. The germline gives CDR1 SQVTM, CDR2 ANQGSEA. CDR3 length: 11 amino acids.

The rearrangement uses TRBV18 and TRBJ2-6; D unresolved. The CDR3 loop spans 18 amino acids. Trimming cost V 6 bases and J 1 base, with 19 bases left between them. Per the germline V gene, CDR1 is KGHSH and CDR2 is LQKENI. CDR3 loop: CASSPLRQTVSGANVLTF. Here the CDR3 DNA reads TGTGCCAGCTCTCCTCTTCGCCAAACGGTGTCTGGGGCCAACGTCCTGACTTTC.